The 2 T cell receptor beta chains in this list originate from one sample, sequenced in a study of blood T cell repertoires in COVID-19. The assay was immunoSEQ multiplex PCR, and TCRdb's table has in-frame clones only and misses some. The table records 60,000 to 75,000 clones, approximately 85% of them present only once. The source material was peripheral blood. The receptors here all came from a woman aged 80 or over with active or convalescent COVID-19.

This chain uses TRBV5-4 with TRBJ2-4; possibly TRBD1 for D (6 bases). V was pared by 4 bases and J by 8 bases, with 19 bases between. The CDR3 consists of 15 residues. Germline CDR1 reads SGHNT; CDR2 reads YYREEE (reference sequence). This chain's CDR3 is CASSTVWGKGDIQYF. The CDR3, as DNA: TGTGCCAGCAGCACCGTTTGGGGGAAGGGGGACATTCAGTACTTC. The full variable domain, with the rest looked up from reference TRBV5-4 and TRBJ2-4, is ETGVTQSPTHLIKTRGQQVTLRCSSQSGHNTVSWYQQALGQGPQFIFQYYREEENGRGNFPPRFSGLQFPNYSSELNVNALELDDSALYLCASSTVWGKGDIQYFGAGTRLSVL.

The V gene is TRBV5-1, the J gene TRBJ2-3; D not resolved. V lost 8 bases and J lost 2, with 21 bases in between. Germline V CDR1 and CDR2: SGHRS, YFSETQ. The length of the CDR3 is 16 residues. The CDR3 DNA follows: TGCGCCAGTCAACCACCACACCCCCAAGACACAGATACGCAGTATTTT. It is translated as CASQPPHPQDTDTQYF.